This T cell receptor beta chain was captured by sequencing in a study of T cell repertoires in cytomegalovirus infection. A word on this clonotype: Its target is unknown.

From the reads, TCRdb called clonotypes with MiXCR, one entry per CDR3 protein. The profile shows 450,000 to 650,000 distinct CDR3 sequences, around two fifths of them singletons. CDR1 and CDR2 from the germline V gene are SNHLY and FYNNEI. V lost 4 bases and J lost 2, with 12 bases in between. There are 14 residues in the CDR3. Study-wide results and limits: Predominance within the ex vivo response was attributable to HLA-C-restricted CMV-specific TCR beta clonotypes.

This chain uses TRBV2 with TRBJ2-7, with TRBD2 as a possible D gene (5 bases). The TCR comes from a human donor in good health (CMV status not recorded). Some clones in this sample may be carry-over from other donors' samples. The source was cultured PBMCs, collected from culture after CMV antigen stimulation. The DNA of the CDR3 is TGTGCCAGCAGTGGGGTAGAGAGGGCCTACGAGCAGTACTTC. Its protein product is CASSGVERAYEQYF.